These T cell receptor beta chains were read from a single sample in a study of cytomegalovirus exposure and HLA in healthy donors. Produced via immunoSEQ multiplex PCR; TCRdb's table is partial and in-frame only. Of some 170,000 clones listed, 8.5% to 10% are singletons. The specimen sequenced was PBMCs. The receptors were sampled from a woman in her twenties or thirties in good health and CMV-seropositive. CDR3s include the opening cysteine and the closing phenylalanine or tryptophan. The size entry is marked missing in some rows and otherwise reads once, few, many or a size class.

size	V	J	CDR3
few	TRBV10-3	TRBJ2-5	CAISAAGQGPYGKETQYF
many	TRBV4-2	TRBJ2-3	CASSQALAGTSTDTQYF
few	TRBV9	TRBJ2-5	CASSVGGAGETQYF
few	TRBV7-2	TRBJ2-7	CASSLTSGRAGYEQYF
few	TRBV30	TRBJ2-3	CAWAGSTDTQYF
few	TRBV5-4	TRBJ1-2	CASRPGGNRYGYTF
few	TRBV19	TRBJ2-7	CATSDQPPTGGYTYEQYF
few	TRBV5-1	TRBJ2-3	CASSSGPGGATDTQYF
-	TRBV30	TRBJ1-2	CAYPSRGGGYTF
-	TRBV11-2	TRBJ2-5	CASTPWAGQETQYF
few	TRBV11-2	TRBJ1-2	CASSLVRGYTF
-	TRBV7-9	TRBJ2-7	CASTPGGVIYEQYF
-	TRBV7-2	TRBJ1-2	CASSLARDGYTF
few	TRBV12-5	TRBJ1-1	CASGSSTGTDDEAFF
few	TRBV19	TRBJ2-4	CASSIGQVTAKNIQYF
few	TRBV5-6	TRBJ1-2	CASSSRYSGQRIYGYTF
-	TRBV18	TRBJ2-1	CASSPETGRSYNEQFF
few	TRBV30	TRBJ2-3	CAWSLSPSTDTQYF
-	TRBV12-5	TRBJ2-7	CASGLVRTGDSYEQYF
-	TRBV10-3	TRBJ2-3	CAISGTSTDTQYF
-	TRBV5-4	TRBJ2-1	CASSLAVAGGWYNEQFF
-	TRBV21-1	TRBJ2-2	CASSKTSERDTGELFF
-	TRBV7-3	TRBJ2-2	CASSLTSGSSWGTGELFF
-	TRBV6-1	TRBJ2-7	CASTRQGLSYEQYF
few	TRBV7-6	TRBJ1-1	CASSLARGGTEAFF
few	TRBV5-1	TRBJ1-2	CASSLDFRGYYGYTF
few	TRBV14	TRBJ1-2	CASSQDSIYNYGYTF
few	TRBV2	TRBJ1-5	CASSEVGGSNQPQHF
few	TRBV9	TRBJ2-1	CASSVGLAVSYNEQFF